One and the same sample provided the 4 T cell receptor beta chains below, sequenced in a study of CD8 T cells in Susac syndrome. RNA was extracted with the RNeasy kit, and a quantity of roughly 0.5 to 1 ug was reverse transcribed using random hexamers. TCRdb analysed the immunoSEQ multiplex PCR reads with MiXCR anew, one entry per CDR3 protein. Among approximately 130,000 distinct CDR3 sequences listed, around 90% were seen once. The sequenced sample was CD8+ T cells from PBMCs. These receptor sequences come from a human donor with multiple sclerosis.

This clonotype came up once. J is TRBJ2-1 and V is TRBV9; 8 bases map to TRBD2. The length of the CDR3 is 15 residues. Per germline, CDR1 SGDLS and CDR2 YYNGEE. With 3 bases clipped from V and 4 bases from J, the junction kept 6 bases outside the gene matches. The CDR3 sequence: CASSDEKREYNEQFF. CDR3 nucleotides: TGTGCCAGCAGCGATGAGAAGCGGGAGTACAATGAGCAGTTCTTC. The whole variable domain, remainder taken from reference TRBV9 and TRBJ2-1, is DSGVTQTPKHLITATGQRVTLRCSPRSGDLSVYWYQQSLDQGLQFLIQYYNGEERAKGNILERFSAQQFPDLHSELNLSSLELGDSALYFCASSDEKREYNEQFFGPGTRLTVL.

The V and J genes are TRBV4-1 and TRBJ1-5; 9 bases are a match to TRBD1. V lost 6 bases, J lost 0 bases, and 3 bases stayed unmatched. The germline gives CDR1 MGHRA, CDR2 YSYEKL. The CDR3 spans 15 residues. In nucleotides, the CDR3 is TGCGCCAGCAGTTGGACAGGGGATAGCAATCAGCCCCAGCATTTT. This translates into CASSWTGDSNQPQHF.

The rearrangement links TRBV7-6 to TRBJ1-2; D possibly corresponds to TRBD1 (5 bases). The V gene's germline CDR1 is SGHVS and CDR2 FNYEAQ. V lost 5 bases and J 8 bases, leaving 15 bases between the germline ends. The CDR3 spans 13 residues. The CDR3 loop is CASSTVGVLGYTF. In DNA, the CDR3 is TGTGCCAGCAGCACAGTAGGGGTATTAGGCTACACCTTC.

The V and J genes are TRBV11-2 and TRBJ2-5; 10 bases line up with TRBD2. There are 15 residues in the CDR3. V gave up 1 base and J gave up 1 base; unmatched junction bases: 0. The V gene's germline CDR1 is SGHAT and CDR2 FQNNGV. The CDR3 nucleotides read TGTGCCAGCAGCTTAGGGACTAGCGGCCAAGAGACCCAGTACTTC. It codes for CASSLGTSGQETQYF.